The 18 T cell receptor beta chains below were found in one sample sequenced in a study of shared clonotypes between healthy human individuals (dated by TCRdb to 2020 to 2021). Library construction relied on the immunoSEQ multiplex PCR assay. In its TCRdb copy, this immuneACCESS table keeps in-frame sequences only and misses some clones. Where compared with another copy, unresolved V genes explain less than half of these, and the others have no known cause. This sample comprises hundreds of thousands of clones, roughly 95% of them detected only once. The ten largest clonotypes hold roughly 0.12% of the sample. CD8 naive samples were CD45RO-negative cells positively selected for CCR7, giving a CD45RA+CCR7+ population that excluded TemRA cells. The sample was naive CD8+ T cells sorted from blood. In the paper's terms, the cell subset or site label means: CD45RA+CCR7+. The source is a woman aged 25 to 39 in good health.

The rearrangement uses TRBV27 and TRBJ2-2; D is unclear. Germline V gene sequence: CDR1 MNHEY, CDR2 SMNVEV (reference sequence). CDR3 size: 13 residues. The V end lost 3 bases, the J end lost 10 bases, and 12 bases lay between the germline ends. CDR3 in amino acids: CASSFGSRSELFF. CDR3 coding DNA: TGTGCCAGCAGTTTTGGTTCCCGGTCGGAGCTGTTTTTT.

The chain combines TRBV7-9 with TRBJ2-1; D assignment may be TRBD1 or TRBD2 (5 bases each). Germline V gene lookup returns CDR1 SEHNR and CDR2 FQNEAQ (reference sequence). The CDR3 sequence is 13 residues long. V was cut by 6 bases and J by 8 bases, with 14 bases left in between. The CDR3 DNA follows: TGTGCCAGCAGAAGGGGTGGGAGCCATGAGCAGTTCTTC. This gives the protein CASRRGGSHEQFF.

The chain is built from TRBV29-1 and TRBJ2-2; 8 bases map to TRBD1. CDR1 and CDR2 from the germline V gene are SQVTM and ANQGSEA. This CDR3 is built from 15 residues. The J segment lost 0 bases and the V segment lost 7 bases, leaving 7 bases of the junction unmatched. CDR3 amino acids: CSATQGVTNTGELFF. The CDR3 coding sequence is TGCAGCGCCACACAGGGGGTGACGAACACCGGGGAGCTGTTTTTT.

As regards this clone: Other nucleotide sequences in the sample specify the same CDR3. The V gene is TRBV19, the J gene TRBJ2-7; no reliable D call. Germline CDR1 is LNHDA and CDR2 is SQIVND (reference sequence). V was cut by 1 base and J by 2 bases, with 6 bases left in between. The CDR3 spans 13 residues. CDR3 sequence reads: CASSIGGTYEQYF. DNA of the CDR3: TGTGCCAGTAGTATAGGCGGAACCTACGAGCAGTACTTC.

The rearrangement links TRBV2 to TRBJ2-1; TRBD2 matches at 8 bases. Germline V CDR1 and CDR2: SNHLY, FYNNEI. V gave up 10 bases and J gave up 7 bases; unmatched junction bases: 12. This CDR3 comprises 14 residues. The CDR3 reads CAIQRENAGNEQFF. In DNA form, the CDR3 reads TGTGCCATACAGCGGGAGAACGCAGGGAATGAGCAGTTCTTC.

The V and J genes are TRBV10-3 and TRBJ2-5; TRBD1 matches 7 bases. This CDR3 has 16 amino acids. Germline trimming cut 2 bases from V and 2 bases from J; bases unmatched to any gene: 8. Germline V gene data show CDR1 as ENHRY and CDR2 as SYGVKD. CDR3 region: CAISEPKTGRQETQYF. The DNA for the CDR3 is TGTGCCATCAGTGAGCCGAAGACAGGGCGGCAAGAGACCCAGTACTTC.

This chain links TRBV27 with TRBJ2-5; D might be TRBD1 (5 bases). The CDR3 consists of 15 residues. Trimming left V 5 bases short and J 5 bases short, with 18 bases between. Germline V gives CDR1 MNHEY, CDR2 SMNVEV (reference sequence). The CDR3 bases are TGTGCCAGCAGTCCACTGAAGGCAGGGTCGGAGACCCAGTACTTC. Its translation is CASSPLKAGSETQYF.

The J gene is TRBJ1-1, the V gene TRBV6-1; D is unresolved. Germline lookup yields CDR1 MNHNS and CDR2 SASEGT. The CDR3 has 16 residues. Trimming took off 1 base at V and 1 base at J, with 13 bases between the two ends. The CDR3 nucleotides read TGTGCCAGCAGTGAAGGGGATGTGGGCCAGAACACTGAAGCTTTCTTT. Amino acids: CASSEGDVGQNTEAFF.

The chain has TRBV10-3 and TRBJ2-1; 10 positions match TRBD2. Germline CDR1 ENHRY, CDR2 SYGVKD. V gave up 3 bases and J gave up 8 bases; unmatched junction bases: 13. The CDR3 extends over 17 amino acids. DNA for the CDR3: TGTGCCATCAGTGATGCCCCGCTAGCGGGAGTAGTACATGAGCAGTTCTTC. Its protein is CAISDAPLAGVVHEQFF.

The chain links TRBV2 to TRBJ2-3; TRBD2 aligns across 10 bases. V lost 6 bases and J lost 1; bases outside the gene matches: 7. The CDR3 covers 16 residues. CDR1 is SNHLY, CDR2 FYNNEI, per germline. In nucleotides, the CDR3 is TGTGCCAGCAGCCACTACCTAGCGGGAGGCACAGATACGCAGTATTTT. Translated, it gives CASSHYLAGGTDTQYF. Looking up the rest from reference TRBV2 and TRBJ2-3 gives the full variable domain: EPEVTQTPSHQVTQMGQEVILRCVPISNHLYFYWYRQILGQKVEFLVSFYNNEISEKSEIFDDQFSVERPDGSNFTLKIRSTKLEDSAMYFCASSHYLAGGTDTQYFGPGTRLTVL.

The chain combines TRBV7-9 with TRBJ2-1; 9 bases match TRBD1. Germline-derived CDR1 and CDR2 are SEHNR and FQNEAQ (reference sequence). Trimming at V came to 6 bases and at J to 0 bases, leaving 6 bases not matched to a gene. This CDR3 has 16 residues. CDR3 loop: CASRSGTGSSYNEQFF. DNA of the CDR3: TGTGCCAGCAGGTCCGGGACAGGGAGCTCCTACAATGAGCAGTTCTTC.

The chain is built from TRBV19 and TRBJ2-7; TRBD2 matches 8 bases. CDR3 length: 16 residues. Germline loops: CDR1 LNHDA, CDR2 SQIVND (reference sequence). Trimming removed 5 bases from V and 1 base from J; junction bases left unmatched: 10. CDR3 protein: CASSGRGGVGSYEQYF. CDR3 in DNA: TGTGCCAGTAGTGGCCGGGGGGGGGTCGGTTCCTACGAGCAGTACTTC.

The chain employs TRBV28 and TRBJ2-1; TRBD2 matches 8 bases. Germline trimming cut 1 base from V and 4 bases from J; bases unmatched to any gene: 3. CDR3 length equals 15 residues. The germline CDR1 and CDR2 sequences are MDHEN and SYDVKM. This chain's CDR3 is CASSLLLAEYNEQFF. In DNA, the CDR3 is TGTGCCAGCAGTTTATTACTAGCGGAGTACAATGAGCAGTTCTTC. The full variable domain, completed using reference TRBV28 and TRBJ2-1, is DVKVTQSSRYLVKRTGEKVFLECVQDMDHENMFWYRQDPGLGLRLIYFSYDVKMKEKGDIPEGYSVSREKKERFSLILESASTNQTSMYLCASSLLLAEYNEQFFGPGTRLTVL.

The chain employs TRBV7-9 and TRBJ2-1; D is possibly TRBD2 (5 bases). The CDR3 runs to 11 residues. Germline loops: CDR1 SEHNR, CDR2 FQNEAQ (reference sequence). Trimming pared 5 bases from V and 7 bases from J, leaving 6 bases between. Here the CDR3 DNA reads TGTGCCAGCAGCGGAGGTAATGAGCAGTTCTTC. As protein: CASSGGNEQFF. The full variable domain, its missing parts supplied by reference TRBV7-9 and TRBJ2-1, is DTGVSQNPRHKITKRGQNVTFRCDPISEHNRLYWYRQTLGQGPEFLTYFQNEAQLEKSRLLSDRFSAERPKGSFSTLEIQRTEQGDSAMYLCASSGGNEQFFGPGTRLTVL.

This sequence joins TRBV28 and TRBJ2-7, with no clear D. CDR1 is MDHEN and CDR2 is SYDVKM in the germline V gene. The CDR3 is made up of 14 amino acids. V lost 1 base and J 3 bases, leaving 10 bases between the germline ends. DNA for the CDR3: TGTGCCAGCAGTTTATTTTCGGGTGTCTACGAGCAGTACTTC. Translated: CASSLFSGVYEQYF.

The count of this clone is one. V usage is TRBV7-9 and J usage is TRBJ1-4; 9 bases line up with TRBD1. CDR1 is SEHNR, CDR2 FQNEAQ, per germline (reference sequence). The junction had 14 bases not matched to a gene; V was cut back by 4 bases and J by 8 bases. The CDR3 is 17 residues long. CDR3 amino acids: CASSSTSLQGAGEKLFF. The CDR3 region has the DNA TGTGCCAGCAGCTCGACGTCCCTACAGGGGGCAGGCGAAAAACTGTTTTTT.

This chain uses TRBV28 with TRBJ1-2; no clear D. Germline CDR1 reads MDHEN; CDR2 reads SYDVKM. The CDR3 contains 10 residues. The CDR3 spells CGAGSYGYTF. The CDR3 region has the DNA TGTGGGGCGGGAAGCTATGGCTACACCTTC.

This chain uses TRBV10-3 with TRBJ2-7; D remains unclear. The germline V gene has CDR1 ENHRY and CDR2 SYGVKD. The CDR3 sequence is 13 residues long. V gave up 4 bases and J gave up 0 bases, with 7 bases separating them. The DNA for the CDR3 is TGTGCCATCAGTGGGCTAGGCTCCTACGAGCAGTACTTC. Translated, it gives CAISGLGSYEQYF.